The 18 T cell receptor beta chains listed next were all sequenced from one sample in a study of CD8 T cells in ankylosing spondylitis. MiXCR, applied by TCRdb to the 5' RACE reads, yields one record per CDR3 protein. Of over 700,000 distinct CDR3 sequences in the sample, roughly 20% were seen once. Whole-study results and caveats: Apparently characteristic of ankylosing spondylitis blood was a TCR beta motif (under ten highly homologous variants).

For these receptors, no antigen is known. The source material was blood, either unsorted or a sorted T cell fraction (not recorded which). The source of these receptors is a male donor with ankylosing spondylitis.

The chain employs TRBV7-2 and TRBJ2-1; D ambiguous. The CDR3 consists of 13 residues. Trimming removed 1 base from V and 9 bases from J, with 10 bases in between. Germline CDR1 reads SGHTA; CDR2 reads FQGNSA. The CDR3 DNA follows: TGTGCCAGCAGCTTAGGGTCCTGGGCTGAGCAGTTCTTC. The encoded protein is CASSLGSWAEQFF.

The chain is built from TRBV2 and TRBJ1-5; D is possibly TRBD1 (6 bases). Trimming removed 7 bases from V and 3 bases from J, with 10 bases in between. The CDR3 length is 13 residues. CDR1 SNHLY and CDR2 FYNNEI come from the germline V gene. CDR3 in DNA: TGTGCCAGCATGGGGGGGCTCAATCAGCCCCAGCATTTT. Its protein product is CASMGGLNQPQHF.

This clonotype was seen a handful of times. The rearrangement links TRBV2 to TRBJ2-5, with TRBD1 identical over 10 bases. With V trimmed by 8 bases and J by 9 bases, 12 bases remained unmatched. The length of the CDR3 is 14 residues. Germline assignment: CDR1 SNHLY and CDR2 FYNNEI. CDR3 DNA: TGTGCCAGCCTCGGGACAGGGGCTTCGGGGGCCCAGTACTTC. Translated: CASLGTGASGAQYF. Drawing the rest from reference TRBV2 and TRBJ2-5, the complete variable domain is EPEVTQTPSHQVTQMGQEVILRCVPISNHLYFYWYRQILGQKVEFLVSFYNNEISEKSEIFDDQFSVERPDGSNFTLKIRSTKLEDSAMYFCASLGTGASGAQYFGPGTRLLVL.

This clonotype showed up just a few times. The chain is built from TRBV18 and TRBJ2-3; TRBD2 matches at 16 bases. CDR1 and CDR2 from the germline V gene are KGHSH and LQKENI. The CDR3 totals 21 residues. V was pared by 1 base and J by 5 bases, with 15 bases of the junction left unmatched. The CDR3 DNA reads as TGTGCCAGCTCACCACTGTTCCAAGGGACTAGCGGGAGGGCCGGAGGAGATACGCAGTATTTT. It encodes CASSPLFQGTSGRAGGDTQYF.

The V call is TRBV4-3, the J call TRBJ2-7, with TRBD2 identical over 13 bases. CDR1 LGHNA and CDR2 YSLEER come from the germline V gene. The CDR3 runs to 16 residues. Trimming cost V 5 bases and J 2 bases; bases outside gene matches: 6. In DNA form, the CDR3 reads TGCGCCAGCAGCGAGGGACTAGCGGGATTTACCTACGAGCAGTACTTC. Residues: CASSEGLAGFTYEQYF.

J is TRBJ2-1 and V is TRBV5-6; 11 nucleotides line up with TRBD2. The germline V gene encodes CDR1 SGHDT and CDR2 YYEEEE. V shed 2 bases and J 6 bases; nucleotides not matched to a gene: 4. This CDR3 comprises 15 residues. CDR3 sequence: CASSFTSGGGNEQFF. CDR3 sequence (DNA): TGTGCCAGCAGCTTCACTAGCGGGGGAGGCAATGAGCAGTTCTTC.

The CDR3 spells CAISEGWRESGEQYF. The CDR3, as DNA: TGTGCCATCAGTGAAGGGTGGAGGGAGTCGGGGGAGCAGTACTTC. The rearrangement uses TRBV10-3 and TRBJ2-7; weak D call: TRBD2 (6 bases). V lost 3 bases, J lost 7 bases, and 19 bases lay in between. The germline V gene has CDR1 ENHRY and CDR2 SYGVKD. The CDR3 spans 15 residues.

This clonotype was observed a few times. The junction shows a germline mismatch at one end, possibly a read error. The chain has TRBV12-3 or TRBV12-4 and TRBJ2-1, with D possibly TRBD2 on 5 matching bases. The CDR3 is 11 residues long. The CDR3 loop reads CASSPRGNPVF. The CDR3 DNA follows: TGTGCCAGCAGTCCCAGAGGGAATCCGGTCTTC.

This chain joins TRBV15 and TRBJ2-3, with 9 positions matching TRBD2. From germline, CDR1 is LNHNV and CDR2 YYDKDF (reference sequence). This CDR3 contains 16 residues. The V and J ends lost 1 base and 8 bases, in that order; junction bases with no gene match: 10. The CDR3 nucleotides are TGTGCCACCAGCAGAGGAGGGACTAGCTATGGGGGTACGCAGTATTTT. The encoded protein is CATSRGGTSYGGTQYF.

The chain recombines TRBV5-6 with TRBJ2-3; a possible D gene is TRBD1 (6 bases). Looked up from germline, CDR1 is SGHDT and CDR2 is YYEEEE. The CDR3 covers 15 residues. Trimming left V 4 bases short and J 7 bases short, with 19 bases between. CDR3 DNA: TGTGCCAGCAGCCCGCCAGGGGCCGCGTTAAATACGCAGTATTTT. Translating gives CASSPPGAALNTQYF.

The V gene is TRBV7-8, the J gene TRBJ2-7; D gene unclear. CDR1 and CDR2 from the germline V gene are SGHVS and FQNEAQ. The V end lost 1 base, the J end lost 0 bases, and 7 bases lay between the germline ends. The CDR3 sequence is 14 residues long. The CDR3 nucleotides read TGTGCCAGCAGCTTAGTTTGGAGCTCCTACGAGCAGTACTTC. This encodes CASSLVWSSYEQYF.

This clonotype was detected only a few times. This chain connects TRBV5-5 to TRBJ1-6; D is possibly TRBD1 (5 bases). The CDR3 loop spans 15 amino acids. Germline V gives CDR1 SGHKS, CDR2 YYEKEE (reference sequence). Trimming pared 6 bases from V and 3 bases from J, leaving 13 bases between. CDR3 coding DNA: TGTGCCAGCACCGCGACAGAGAACTATAATTCACCCCTCCACTTT. This encodes CASTATENYNSPLHF.

In its sample, this clonotype was seen a few times. The chain is built from TRBV20-1 and TRBJ1-1; D remains ambiguous. Trimming cost V 5 bases and J 9 bases, with 13 bases left between them. The CDR3 extends over 11 amino acids. Germline V lookup: CDR1 DFQATT, CDR2 SNEGSKA (reference sequence). For the CDR3, the DNA is TGCAGTGCTGTAGACCAAGTGAAAGCTTTCTTT. Its translation is CSAVDQVKAFF.

The chain employs TRBV20-1 and TRBJ2-7; TRBD1 matches 7 bases. The ends lost 1 base at V and 1 base at J; junction bases unmatched: 10. Germline CDR1 DFQATT, CDR2 SNEGSKA (reference sequence). The CDR3 extends over 16 amino acids. DNA for the CDR3: TGCAGTGCTAGAGGATCAGGGGACAGATGGTCCTACGAGCAGTACTTC. It encodes CSARGSGDRWSYEQYF.

The sample holds a few counts of this clonotype. The chain recombines TRBV20-1 with TRBJ2-3, with 9 positions matching TRBD2. The CDR3 is 16 residues long. The germline gives CDR1 DFQATT, CDR2 SNEGSKA (reference sequence). V shed 6 bases, J shed 2 bases, and the junction held 12 bases outside the gene matches. As DNA, the CDR3 is TGCAGTGCCACCTTGATAGCGGGGGACCCCACAGATACGCAGTATTTT. This encodes CSATLIAGDPTDTQYF.

This clonotype was picked up many times. The rearrangement links TRBV5-1 to TRBJ2-3; D unclear. This CDR3 has 17 residues. Germline CDR1 is SGHRS and CDR2 is YFSETQ. Trimming took 2 bases from V and 2 from J, leaving 18 bases between them. CDR3 nucleotide sequence: TGCGCCAGCAGCTTCAAAAAGACCAAAACACCCACAGATACGCAGTATTTT. It yields the protein CASSFKKTKTPTDTQYF.

The chain employs TRBV7-8 and TRBJ1-4; D might be TRBD1 (5 bases). Germline V CDR1 and CDR2: SGHVS, FQNEAQ. The ends were cut back, 5 bases at V and 8 bases at J, with 21 bases in the middle. The CDR3 runs 16 residues. The CDR3 nucleotides are TGTGCCAGCAGCCCCCCGATGAGGGGCGGTAGCGAAAAACTGTTTTTT. Protein: CASSPPMRGGSEKLFF. Full variable domain (rest looked up from reference TRBV7-8 and TRBJ1-4): GAGVSQSPRYKVAKRGQDVALRCDPISGHVSLFWYQQALGQGPEFLTYFQNEAQLDKSGLPSDRFFAERPEGSVSTLKIQRTQQEDSAVYLCASSPPMRGGSEKLFFGSGTQLSVL.

This clonotype was observed a handful of times. This chain uses TRBV6-1 with TRBJ1-5; D uncertain. Germline V CDR1 and CDR2: MNHNS, SASEGT. The length of the CDR3 is 12 residues. V lost 3 bases and J 8 bases, leaving 8 bases between the germline ends. CDR3 loop: CASSDRVEPQHF. The DNA for the CDR3 is TGTGCCAGCAGTGATAGGGTTGAGCCCCAGCATTTT.